This T cell receptor beta chain was sequenced for a study of preoperative IRX-2 immunotherapy in early breast cancer. Sample treatment: preoperative locoregional IRX-2 cytokine immunotherapy. Preoperative locoregional IRX-2 cytokine immunotherapy was tested in the phase Ib source study. The CDR3 consists of 15 residues. CDR1 is SGHRS and CDR2 is YFSETQ in the germline V gene. With 0 bases removed from V and 1 base from J, the gap between germline ends came to 10 bases. TCRdb keeps only in-frame clones here, not all; method: immunoSEQ multiplex PCR. The table records about 89,000 clones, more than 80% of them present only once.

The chain has TRBV5-1 and TRBJ2-5; D is perhaps TRBD2 (6 bases). The TCR comes from a human donor with breast cancer. The sample in question was tumor tissue, obtained after IRX-2 immunotherapy. CDR3 in DNA: TGCGCCAGCAGCTTGGGATTGGGACTCCAAGAGACCCAGTACTTC. It is translated as CASSLGLGLQETQYF.